The 31 T cell receptor beta chains in this list originate from one sample, sequenced in a study of T cell changes during pregnancy in multiple sclerosis. The table came from immunoSEQ multiplex PCR; TCRdb's copy has only in-frame clones and leaves some out. The sample holds about 55,000 clones, approximately 94% seen once. Sequenced here: CD8+ T cells from peripheral blood mononuclear cells, sampled in the third trimester of pregnancy. The origin of the receptors is a female donor with multiple sclerosis, enrolled in a pregnancy study.

The rearrangement joins TRBV5-4 to TRBJ2-7, with TRBD2 identical over 10 bases. This CDR3 spans 15 amino acids. V dropped 4 bases and J dropped 5; count of bases not matched to a gene: 9. Germline V gene data show CDR1 as SGHNT and CDR2 as YYREEE (reference sequence). This CDR3 reads CASSRSSGRADEQYF. In DNA form, the CDR3 reads TGTGCCAGCAGCCGTTCCAGCGGGAGGGCCGACGAGCAGTACTTC. Combining the CDR3 with reference TRBV5-4 and TRBJ2-7 gives the whole variable domain ETGVTQSPTHLIKTRGQQVTLRCSSQSGHNTVSWYQQALGQGPQFIFQYYREEENGRGNFPPRFSGLQFPNYSSELNVNALELDDSALYLCASSRSSGRADEQYFGPGTRLTVT.

This clone was seen at least ten times. The rearrangement links TRBV19 to TRBJ2-1, with D maybe TRBD2 (5 bases). The CDR3 consists of 13 residues. The V gene's germline CDR1 is LNHDA and CDR2 SQIVND (reference sequence). Deletions cut 10 bases from V and 5 bases from J, with 15 bases between. CDR3 region: CATMIGVNNEQFF. CDR3 in DNA: TGTGCCACTATGATCGGGGTAAACAATGAGCAGTTCTTC.

V gene TRBV7-6 combines with J gene TRBJ1-1; 7 bases fit TRBD1. Germline V gene sequence: CDR1 SGHVS, CDR2 FNYEAQ. CDR3 size: 15 residues. V shed 5 bases and J 0 bases; nucleotides not matched to a gene: 6. The CDR3 sequence is CASSPRQGMNTEAFF. The CDR3 nucleotides read TGTGCCAGCAGCCCCAGACAGGGCATGAACACTGAAGCTTTCTTT.

The chain joins TRBV6-6 to TRBJ2-3; TRBD2 is a possible D gene (6 bases). The CDR3 extends over 13 amino acids. V was clipped by 8 bases and J by 3 bases, with 12 bases between them. CDR1 is MNHNY, CDR2 SVGAGI, per germline (reference sequence). The CDR3 region has the DNA TGTGCCAGCGAGACGGAGGGGACAGATACGCAGTATTTT. It is translated as CASETEGTDTQYF.

The chain employs TRBV4-1 and TRBJ2-3; maybe TRBD2 (6 bases). The CDR3 extends over 16 amino acids. V lost 8 bases to trimming and J lost 4 bases, with 22 bases between them. Germline CDR1 is MGHRA and CDR2 is YSYEKL. The CDR3 DNA reads TGCGCCAGCTCTCCACGGGAGACTAGTCGGGCAGATACGCAGTATTTT. Protein sequence: CASSPRETSRADTQYF.

V and J are TRBV27 and TRBJ2-1; the match to TRBD2 covers 7 bases. This CDR3 comprises 16 residues. The germline V gene has CDR1 MNHEY and CDR2 SMNVEV (reference sequence). The trim removed 2 bases at V and 4 bases at J, leaving 8 bases unmatched. CDR3 coding DNA: TGTGCCAGCAGTTTAAGTTCACTAGCGTCGTACAATGAGCAGTTCTTC. Translating gives CASSLSSLASYNEQFF.

The rearrangement joins TRBV5-6 to TRBJ2-5; D unclear. The CDR3 is 12 amino acids. Trimming cost V 0 bases and J 5 bases, with 5 bases left between them. Germline loops: CDR1 SGHDT, CDR2 YYEEEE. CDR3 loop: CASSLAGETQYF. The CDR3 DNA reads as TGTGCCAGCAGCTTGGCCGGGGAGACCCAGTACTTC.

This rearrangement joins TRBV11-2 to TRBJ2-5, with D maybe TRBD2 (6 bases). The V end lost 0 bases, the J end lost 2 bases, and 16 bases lay between the germline ends. The CDR3 extends over 17 amino acids. Per germline, CDR1 SGHAT and CDR2 FQNNGV. The CDR3 loop reads CASSLDLGLLWQETQYF. In DNA, the CDR3 is TGTGCCAGCAGCTTAGATTTGGGACTGTTATGGCAAGAGACCCAGTACTTC.

This clone was found once. The genes are TRBV6-5 and TRBJ1-2, with D possibly matching TRBD1 (6 bases). Germline CDR1 reads MNHEY; CDR2 reads SVGAGI. The CDR3 loop spans 14 amino acids. With 6 bases removed from V and 4 bases from J, the gap between germline ends came to 15 bases. DNA of the CDR3: TGTGCCAGCAGCACCCGGGGGGCCACCTATGGCTACACCTTC. This gives the protein CASSTRGATYGYTF.

This chain's CDR3 is CASSSRPREMGLWEHTQYF. For the CDR3, the DNA is TGTGCCAGCAGTTCAAGGCCGCGGGAGATGGGCTTGTGGGAACATACGCAGTATTTT. The chain couples TRBV7-9 to TRBJ2-3; 7 nucleotides line up with TRBD2. V shed 6 bases and J 7 bases; nucleotides not matched to a gene: 25. This CDR3 comprises 19 residues. Germline CDR1 and CDR2: SEHNR and FQNEAQ (reference sequence).

The genes are TRBV11-2 and TRBJ2-1, with D possibly TRBD2 on 5 matching bases. The length of the CDR3 is 17 residues. The V end lost 1 base, the J end lost 2 bases, and 15 bases lay between the germline ends. Germline V gene sequence: CDR1 SGHAT, CDR2 FQNNGV. The CDR3 DNA reads TGTGCCAGCAGCTTAGTCTGGAGTGGGAGCCCCTACAATGAGCAGTTCTTC. It encodes CASSLVWSGSPYNEQFF. The variable domain in full, completed from reference TRBV11-2 and TRBJ2-1, reads EAGVAQSPRYKIIEKRQSVAFWCNPISGHATLYWYQQILGQGPKLLIQFQNNGVVDDSQLPKDRFSAERLKGVDSTLKIQPAKLEDSAVYLCASSLVWSGSPYNEQFFGPGTRLTVL.

The chain combines TRBV6-6 with TRBJ2-7; maybe TRBD2 (6 bases). V lost 5 bases to trimming and J lost 0 bases, with 14 bases between them. In germline, CDR1 is MNHNY, CDR2 SVGAGI (reference sequence). The CDR3 is 15 residues long. The CDR3: CASSRPEGSSYEQYF. For the CDR3, the DNA is TGTGCCAGCAGTCGCCCGGAGGGCAGCTCCTACGAGCAGTACTTC.

V usage is TRBV4-3 and J usage is TRBJ2-1, with a possible D match to TRBD1 (6 bases). The CDR3 is made up of 14 amino acids. Germline CDR1 reads LGHNA; CDR2 reads YSLEER. V lost 4 bases and J 4 bases, leaving 11 bases between the germline ends. The CDR3 region has the DNA TGCGCCAGCAGCCCGAGTGGACAGTACAATGAGCAGTTCTTC. Protein sequence: CASSPSGQYNEQFF.

The chain uses TRBV4-1 and TRBJ1-2; perhaps TRBD1 as D (6 bases). Trimming left V 0 bases short and J 8 bases short, with 16 bases between. Germline-derived CDR1 and CDR2 are MGHRA and YSYEKL. The CDR3 contains 15 residues. The CDR3 nucleotides read TGCGCCAGCAGCCAAGAAGGTCAGGCAGGGGTCGGCTACACCTTC. Its protein product is CASSQEGQAGVGYTF.

The rearrangement uses TRBV11-2 and TRBJ2-5, with D unresolved. Germline CDR1 reads SGHAT; CDR2 reads FQNNGV. This CDR3 is built from 14 residues. Trimming left V 6 bases short and J 3 bases short, with 14 bases between. The CDR3 spells CASRAPGSKETQYF. The DNA for the CDR3 is TGTGCCAGCAGAGCCCCGGGTAGCAAAGAGACCCAGTACTTC.

This chain joins TRBV4-1 and TRBJ2-3; 8 bases align to TRBD2. Unmatched junction bases numbered 0, after V lost 4 bases and J lost 3 bases. From germline, CDR1 is MGHRA and CDR2 YSYEKL. The CDR3 has 13 amino acids. CDR3 DNA sequence: TGCGCCAGCAGCCCGGGGGGGACAGATACGCAGTATTTT. Amino acid sequence: CASSPGGTDTQYF.

The chain is built from TRBV19 and TRBJ1-3; no clear D. Trimming left V 7 bases short and J 4 bases short, with 14 bases between. Germline V CDR1 and CDR2: LNHDA, SQIVND (reference sequence). CDR3 length: 14 residues. The CDR3 protein is CASTFRGGGNTIYF. Here the CDR3 DNA reads TGTGCCAGTACCTTTCGGGGAGGGGGAAACACCATATATTTT.

The chain recombines TRBV5-6 with TRBJ2-7; TRBD2 matches at 13 bases. Germline values: CDR1 SGHDT, CDR2 YYEEEE. V trimming: 4 bases; J trimming: 4 bases; junction bases outside the gene matches: 5. The CDR3 length is 15 residues. The DNA of the CDR3 is TGTGCCAGCAGCACGGGACTAGCGGGGCATTACGAGCAGTACTTC. It encodes CASSTGLAGHYEQYF.

V usage is TRBV4-3 and J usage is TRBJ1-5; possibly TRBD1 for D (6 bases). Looked up from germline, CDR1 is LGHNA and CDR2 is YSLEER. V was clipped by 0 bases and J by 3 bases, with 15 bases between them. CDR3 length: 17 amino acids. The CDR3 loop is CASSQEPVGQINQPQHF. CDR3 nucleotides: TGCGCCAGCAGCCAAGAGCCGGTTGGACAGATCAATCAGCCCCAGCATTTT.

This rearrangement joins TRBV6-1 to TRBJ1-5; D uncertain. From germline, CDR1 is MNHNS and CDR2 SASEGT. The V end was cut by 3 bases, the J end by 5 bases, with 8 bases between. This CDR3 comprises 13 residues. DNA for the CDR3: TGTGCCAGCAGTGATGTTTTAGATCAGCCCCAGCATTTT. It is translated as CASSDVLDQPQHF.

The chain combines TRBV5-1 with TRBJ2-7; D is possibly TRBD1 (6 bases). The CDR3 length is 16 residues. Per the germline V gene, CDR1 is SGHRS and CDR2 is YFSETQ. V was shortened by 4 bases and J by 2 bases, with 19 bases between the two germline ends. The CDR3 is CASSILQGFIAYEQYF. The CDR3 nucleotides are TGCGCCAGCAGCATATTACAGGGATTTATAGCCTACGAGCAGTACTTC.

The chain joins TRBV2 to TRBJ1-5, with a possible D match to TRBD1 (5 bases). In germline, CDR1 is SNHLY, CDR2 FYNNEI. There are 15 residues in the CDR3. V was pared by 7 bases and J by 4 bases, with 17 bases between. The CDR3: CASTFLGEGNQPQHF. The CDR3 DNA follows: TGTGCCAGCACCTTCCTTGGGGAGGGGAATCAGCCCCAGCATTTT.

V and J are TRBV4-1 and TRBJ1-2; a possible D gene is TRBD1 (5 bases). This CDR3 has 15 amino acids. V lost 3 bases and J 5 bases, leaving 16 bases between the germline ends. Germline loops: CDR1 MGHRA, CDR2 YSYEKL. The CDR3 region has the DNA TGCGCCAGCAGCCAGCCGGGACTCAAGGCATATGGCTACACCTTC. It specifies CASSQPGLKAYGYTF.

This chain links TRBV30 with TRBJ2-1; tentative D call: TRBD1 (5 bases). The germline V gene encodes CDR1 GTSNPN and CDR2 SVGIG (reference sequence). Trimming took off 5 bases at V and 8 bases at J, with 13 bases between the two ends. The CDR3 runs to 12 residues. This CDR3 is CAWRRGIYEQFF. CDR3 bases: TGTGCCTGGCGAAGGGGTATCTATGAGCAGTTCTTC.

The rearrangement links TRBV15 to TRBJ1-1, with D possibly matching TRBD1 (5 bases). CDR1 and CDR2 (germline): LNHNV, YYDKDF (reference sequence). Trimming took off 9 bases at V and 6 bases at J, with 17 bases between the two ends. CDR3 size: 13 residues. CDR3 residues: CATAGWRGAEAFF. CDR3 bases: TGTGCCACGGCAGGGTGGAGGGGCGCTGAAGCTTTCTTT.

The chain recombines TRBV27 with TRBJ1-1, with 11 bases lining up with TRBD1. V shed 7 bases, J shed 4 bases, and the junction held 5 bases outside the gene matches. The V gene's germline CDR1 is MNHEY and CDR2 SMNVEV (reference sequence). The CDR3 totals 14 residues. CDR3 nucleotide sequence: TGTGCCAGCACCCGGACAGGGGGCGGCACTGAAGCTTTCTTT. Amino acid sequence: CASTRTGGGTEAFF.

The chain has TRBV6-1 and TRBJ2-7; TRBD2 matches at 10 bases. The CDR3 runs to 15 residues. Germline CDR1 and CDR2: MNHNS and SASEGT. With V trimmed by 3 bases and J by 6 bases, 8 bases remained unmatched. The CDR3 nucleotides are TGTGCCAGCAGTGAGGGCCTAGCGGGAGCAGCCGAGCAGTACTTC. Protein product: CASSEGLAGAAEQYF.

J is TRBJ2-7 and V is TRBV4-1, with 7 nucleotides matching TRBD1. In germline, CDR1 is MGHRA, CDR2 YSYEKL. V was pared by 4 bases and J by 3 bases, with 3 bases of the junction left unmatched. The CDR3 is made up of 13 amino acids. The CDR3, as DNA: TGCGCCAGCAGCCTGGGACAGAACTACGAGCAGTACTTC. This encodes CASSLGQNYEQYF.

The chain is built from TRBV5-6 and TRBJ1-1; 8 bases fit TRBD1. Germline V gene lookup returns CDR1 SGHDT and CDR2 YYEEEE. After removal of 8 bases from V and 1 base from J, the junction contained 7 bases not matched to a gene. The CDR3 runs to 14 residues. In DNA form, the CDR3 reads TGTGCCAGTTTTTCCGGGACAGGGAACACTGAAGCTTTCTTT. It is translated as CASFSGTGNTEAFF.

This chain's CDR3 is CASSQASRVNEKLFF. Written as DNA, the CDR3 is TGCGCCAGCAGCCAAGCTTCGCGGGTTAATGAAAAACTGTTTTTT. The chain is built from TRBV4-1 and TRBJ1-4, with unresolved D. The CDR3 is 15 residues long. V dropped 1 base and J dropped 4 bases, with 10 bases sitting between them. Looked up from germline, CDR1 is MGHRA and CDR2 is YSYEKL.

CDR3 sequence (DNA): TGTGCCAGCAGCCCCACCCGCTATTATAATTCACCCCTCCACTTT. It yields the protein CASSPTRYYNSPLHF. The rearrangement uses TRBV6-5 and TRBJ1-6, with D unclear. Between the trimmed V and J ends, which lost 6 bases and 4 bases, there was a span of 13 bases. The CDR3 totals 15 residues. CDR1 MNHEY and CDR2 SVGAGI come from the germline V gene.